This T cell receptor beta chain was captured in a study of shared clonotypes between healthy human individuals. V dropped 2 bases and J dropped 4 bases, with 21 bases sitting between them. The germline V gene encodes CDR1 SEHNR and CDR2 FQNEAQ (reference sequence). There are 19 residues in the CDR3. The assay was immunoSEQ multiplex PCR, and TCRdb's table has in-frame clones only and misses some. The sample lists fewer than 2.5 million clones; 93% were seen once. The sequence came from a man aged 18 to 30 in good health. Some clones in this sample may be carry-over from other donors' samples. V gene TRBV7-9 combines with J gene TRBJ2-6; TRBD1 or TRBD2 may be the D gene (6 bases each). The sample was naive CD4+ T cells from PBMCs. Subset meaning: CD45RA+ positively selected. CDR3 coding DNA: TGTGCCAGCAGCTTATGGGGGGCGACTCGCTCGGGCGGGGCCAACGTCCTGACTTTC. Its translation is CASSLWGATRSGGANVLTF.